Shown below are 17 T cell receptor beta chains from a single sample sequenced in a study of T cells in Graves' hyperthyroidism and ophthalmopathy. Regions amplified from RNA transcripts were the TCR beta CDR3 regions. First-round RT-PCR with HTBI primers amplified the TCR CDR3 region. TCRdb reprocessed the multiplex PCR reads via MiXCR and lists one record per CDR3 protein. The table has over 450,000 distinct CDR3 sequences, roughly an eighth seen once; the top ten hold less than 20%. The specimen was blood. All receptors derive from a woman younger than 30 with Graves' hyperthyroidism.

The sample holds many counts of this clonotype. This sequence joins TRBV5-1 and TRBJ2-7, with TRBD1 matching over 9 bases. Germline lookup yields CDR1 SGHRS and CDR2 YFSETQ. The length of the CDR3 is 15 residues. V shed 3 bases, J shed 4 bases, and the junction held 8 bases outside the gene matches. CDR3 DNA sequence: TGCGCCAGCAGCTCACGACAGGGGGTCGGGTACGAGCAGTACTTC. It specifies CASSSRQGVGYEQYF.

This clonotype was recorded many times. The V gene is TRBV7-8, the J gene TRBJ2-7; unclear D gene. There are 14 residues in the CDR3. V lost 5 bases and J 0 bases, leaving 11 bases between the germline ends. Germline CDR1 SGHVS, CDR2 FQNEAQ. This CDR3 is CASSLQSSSYEQYV. The CDR3, as DNA: TGTGCCAGCAGCCTACAAAGTAGCTCCTACGAGCAGTACGTC.

This clonotype came up a few times. This rearrangement joins TRBV19 to TRBJ2-2; D gene uncertain. V lost 1 base to trimming and J lost 6 bases, with 6 bases between them. CDR1 is LNHDA, CDR2 SQIVND, per germline (reference sequence). The CDR3 sequence is 13 residues long. Here the CDR3 reads CASSIVGPGELFF. CDR3 nucleotides: TGTGCCAGTAGTATAGTGGGTCCCGGGGAGCTGTTTTTT. Full variable domain (rest looked up from reference TRBV19 and TRBJ2-2): DGGITQSPKYLFRKEGQNVTLSCEQNLNHDAMYWYRQDPGQGLRLIYYSQIVNDFQKGDIAEGYSVSREKKESFPLTVTSAQKNPTAFYLCASSIVGPGELFFGEGSRLTVL.

This clonotype was counted at least ten times. This chain joins TRBV12-3 or TRBV12-4 and TRBJ2-7; no clear D gene. The CDR3 sequence is 13 residues long. With 3 bases removed from V and 2 bases from J, the gap between germline ends came to 8 bases. The CDR3 DNA reads as TGTGCCAGCAGTTTGGGCGGACCCTACGAGCAGTACTTC. It is translated as CASSLGGPYEQYF.

Many counts were recorded for this clonotype. The V and J genes are TRBV10-3 and TRBJ1-1; D unclear. This CDR3 is 14 amino acids long. Germline V gives CDR1 ENHRY, CDR2 SYGVKD. Deletions cut 1 base from V and 0 bases from J, with 6 bases between. The chain's CDR3 is CAISEYSMNTEAFF. The CDR3 bases are TGTGCCATCAGTGAGTACAGCATGAACACTGAAGCTTTCTTT.

This clonotype was counted ten times or more. The gene calls are TRBV3-1 and TRBJ2-1, with D perhaps TRBD1 or TRBD2 (5 bases each). Germline CDR1 LGHDT, CDR2 YNNKEL (reference sequence). CDR3 length: 19 residues. Trimming removed 4 bases from V and 8 bases from J, with 30 bases in between. CDR3: CASSPPFGSAGKNGDEQFF. CDR3 coding DNA: TGTGCCAGCAGCCCGCCGTTCGGATCGGCAGGGAAAAACGGGGATGAGCAGTTCTTC.

The chain employs TRBV9 and TRBJ2-7, with 7 positions matching TRBD2. V lost 0 bases to trimming and J lost 6 bases; unmatched junction nucleotides: 3. This CDR3 contains 13 residues. Germline assignment: CDR1 SGDLS and CDR2 YYNGEE. The CDR3 sequence: CASSVGGGGEQYF. The CDR3 bases are TGTGCCAGCAGCGTAGGTGGGGGGGGCGAGCAGTACTTC.

This clonotype was detected ten times or more. The chain links TRBV14 to TRBJ1-2; 9 nucleotides align to TRBD1. The J segment lost 4 bases and the V segment lost 5 bases, leaving 8 bases of the junction unmatched. Germline V CDR1 and CDR2: SGHDN, FVKESK. The CDR3 loop spans 15 amino acids. The DNA of the CDR3 is TGTGCCAGCAGCGCCCAGACAGGGGGAGTCTATGGCTACACCTTC. Protein: CASSAQTGGVYGYTF.

The table lists this clonotype with many counts. The chain joins TRBV6-6 to TRBJ1-5; D is ambiguous. The germline CDR1 and CDR2 sequences are MNHNY and SVGAGI (reference sequence). V lost 0 bases to trimming and J lost 3 bases, with 3 bases between them. This CDR3 contains 13 residues. The CDR3 nucleotides read TGTGCCAGCAGTTACTCTCCCAATCAGCCCCAGCATTTT. Its translation is CASSYSPNQPQHF.

There are many counts of this clonotype. The chain has TRBV30 and TRBJ2-4; D uncertain. CDR1 and CDR2 from the germline V gene are GTSNPN and SVGIG (reference sequence). This CDR3 region has 17 residues. V was pared by 0 bases and J by 0 bases, with 15 bases between. CDR3 amino acids: CAWSVSFGDLAKNIQYF. DNA for the CDR3: TGTGCCTGGAGTGTCTCTTTCGGAGACTTAGCCAAAAACATTCAGTACTTC.

A word on this clonotype: This could be a read error, since a much larger clone is one nucleotide away. The chain combines TRBV9 with TRBJ1-1; D perhaps matches TRBD1 (5 bases). CDR1 and CDR2 from the germline V gene are SGDLS and YYNGEE. The CDR3 contains 15 residues. The CDR3 sequence is CAGSVGAGSFTEAFF. The CDR3 nucleotides are TGTGCCGGCAGCGTAGGGGCAGGGTCTTTCACTGAAGCTTTCTTT.

The J gene is TRBJ2-1, the V gene TRBV5-1, with TRBD2 as a possible D gene (6 bases). The germline CDR1 and CDR2 sequences are SGHRS and YFSETQ. This CDR3 is built from 14 residues. V lost 0 bases and J lost 6, with 10 bases in between. CDR3 protein: CASSLGRESNEQFF. The CDR3, as DNA: TGCGCCAGCAGCTTGGGACGGGAGAGCAATGAGCAGTTCTTC. Supplemented by reference TRBV5-1 and TRBJ2-1, the full variable domain reads KAGVTQTPRYLIKTRGQQVTLSCSPISGHRSVSWYQQTPGQGLQFLFEYFSETQRNKGNFPGRFSGRQFSNSRSEMNVSTLELGDSALYLCASSLGRESNEQFFGPGTRLTVL.

A few counts support this clonotype. A single base separates this from a much larger clone, so it may be a read error. The CDR3 ends on some other residue instead of the conserved phenylalanine or tryptophan, so this is likely a read error. The V gene is TRBV2, the J gene TRBJ1-5; tentatively, D is TRBD1 (5 bases). Germline CDR1 reads SNHLY; CDR2 reads FYNNEI. The CDR3 sequence is 16 residues long. V lost 6 bases and J 1 base, leaving 16 bases between the germline ends. The CDR3 region is CASRRRDRGSNQPQHL. The CDR3 DNA reads TGTGCCAGCAGGCGCCGGGACCGAGGGAGCAATCAGCCCCAGCATCTT.

The rearrangement joins TRBV4-1 to TRBJ1-6; D is uncertain. The germline CDR1 and CDR2 sequences are MGHRA and YSYEKL. The CDR3 covers 13 residues. V lost 3 bases and J lost 7, with 7 bases in between. This CDR3 reads CASSQRGNSPLHF. The CDR3 DNA reads TGCGCCAGCAGCCAGCGAGGGAATTCACCCCTCCACTTT.

Many counts were recorded for this clonotype. The CDR3 DNA reads TGCGCCAGCAGTGAGCCCTTGTCCCGGGAAGCTTTCTTT. Amino acids: CASSEPLSREAFF. V and J are TRBV10-2 and TRBJ1-1; no clear D gene. Trimming pared 2 bases from V and 8 bases from J, leaving 12 bases between. Looked up from germline, CDR1 is WSHSY and CDR2 is SAAADI. This CDR3 has 13 amino acids.

The chain recombines TRBV6-5 with TRBJ1-5; D is uncertain. Germline CDR1 reads MNHEY; CDR2 reads SVGAGI. V lost 0 bases to trimming and J lost 4 bases, with 13 bases between them. CDR3 length equals 16 residues. The CDR3 DNA sequence: TGTGCCAGCAGTTACTCTTATCCGGGATATAATCAGCCCCAGCATTTT. Amino acid sequence: CASSYSYPGYNQPQHF.

This clonotype has ten or more counts. The chain carries TRBV3-1 and TRBJ1-5; D unclear. The V and J ends lost 2 bases and 2 bases respectively, with 4 bases between them. In germline, CDR1 is LGHDT, CDR2 YNNKEL (reference sequence). The CDR3 spans 13 residues. The CDR3 coding sequence is TGTGCCAGCAGCCAACAGGGCAATCAGCCCCAGCATTTT. Encoded protein: CASSQQGNQPQHF.